This T cell receptor beta chain comes out of a study of shared clonotypes between healthy human individuals. The CDR3 totals 16 residues. The germline V gene encodes CDR1 LNHDA and CDR2 SQIVND (reference sequence). V was clipped by 7 bases and J by 2 bases, with 18 bases between them. It was into CD45RA+ naive and CD45RA-negative memory subsets that the CD4+ cells were split. This clone was found a few times. Repertoires were generated with immunoSEQ multiplex PCR, while TCRdb's copy carries only in-frame clones and drops some. The repertoire holds 2 million to 3 million clones, with under 95% as singletons.

The sample consisted of naive CD4+ T cells from PBMCs. Noted subset: CD45RA+ positively selected. The chain links TRBV19 to TRBJ1-5; a possible D gene is TRBD1 (5 bases). This clonotype was sampled from a man between 18 and 35 years old in good health. Some clones in this sample may be carry-over from other donors' samples. The CDR3 reads CASTPRGRYGNQPQHF. DNA of the CDR3: TGTGCCAGTACCCCGCGGGGCCGGTACGGCAATCAGCCCCAGCATTTT.